Below, one T cell receptor (beta chain) is given with its context. The data derive from a study of T cell changes during pregnancy in multiple sclerosis. V lost 2 bases and J 2 bases, leaving 11 bases between the germline ends. The CDR3 is 15 residues long. Germline V gene data show CDR1 as SGHDT and CDR2 as YYEEEE. Assay: immunoSEQ multiplex PCR; the TCRdb copy retains only in-frame clones and omits some. Of approximately 50,000 clones detected, roughly 93% appear once; the ten largest clones hold 1.3%. The material was peripheral blood, obtained in the second trimester of pregnancy. V gene TRBV5-6 combines with J gene TRBJ1-5, with D possibly being TRBD1 (6 bases). This TCR came from a female donor with multiple sclerosis, enrolled in a pregnancy study. CDR3 amino acids: CASSFGGGGNQPQHF. The CDR3 DNA is TGTGCCAGCAGCTTCGGAGGGGGGGGCAATCAGCCCCAGCATTTT.